This is a list of T cell receptor beta chains from one sample in a study of early T cells in non-severe SARS-CoV-2 infection. TCRdb independently ran MiXCR on the 5' RACE reads; one entry per CDR3 protein. The data contain 40,000 or so distinct CDR3 sequences, 5.5% of them singletons. The sample here was whole blood, taken at baseline. These TCRs come from an adult who was a healthcare worker with PCR-confirmed SARS-CoV-2 infection or an uninfected control (not recorded which). CDR3s include the opening cysteine and the closing phenylalanine or tryptophan. D genes are given only for firm matches. Clone size appears in some rows only: once, few, many, or a class for an expanded clone.

TRBJ1-1,many,TRBV7-2,-,TGTGCCAGCAGCTTAGGGGCCGGACTGAACACTGAAGCTTTCTTT,CASSLGAGLNTEAFF
TRBJ2-5,many,TRBV11-1,-,TGTGCCAGCAGCTTAGTGACGTCTGGTTGGGGACAAGAGACCCAGTACTTC,CASSLVTSGWGQETQYF
TRBJ2-1,-,TRBV2,TRBD2,TGTGCCAGCAGTGAGGGGAGGGCCCTTAAAAATGAGCAGTTCTTC,CASSEGRALKNEQFF
TRBJ1-5,many,TRBV27,-,TGTGCCAGCAGACACACATCGCGGGGGATCAATCAGCCCCAGCATTTT,CASRHTSRGINQPQHF
TRBJ1-1,few,TRBV5-1,TRBD1,TGCGCCAGCAGTGCCCGACAGGGGGCTATCGCTTTCTTT,CASSARQGAIAFF
TRBJ1-5,many,TRBV27,-,TGTGCCAGCAGTTTGGGGAGTGGTCAGCCCCAGCATTTT,CASSLGSGQPQHF
TRBJ2-7,few,TRBV12-3/TRBV12-4,TRBD2,TGTGCCAGCAGGCCAGGACTAGTGGGGGCCTACGAGCAGTACTTC,CASRPGLVGAYEQYF
TRBJ2-5,few,TRBV6-1,-,TGTGCCAGCAGTGACGCACAGTCGGAGACCCAGTACTTC,CASSDAQSETQYF
TRBJ2-3,many,TRBV9,-,TGTGCCAGCAGCCTCCGTATAGCGGGCACAGATACGCAGTATTTT,CASSLRIAGTDTQYF
TRBJ2-5,few,TRBV4-3,TRBD1,TGCGCCAGCAGCCAGACAGGGGGCTTAGAGACCCAGTACTTC,CASSQTGGLETQYF
TRBJ2-7,many,TRBV2,-,TGTGCCAGCAGTGCGGCAGGGGAGTACGAGCAGTACTTC,CASSAAGEYEQYF
TRBJ2-1,few,TRBV4-1,TRBD2,TGCGCCAGCAGCCAAATAATAGCGGGAGTGCCCTACAATGAGCAGTTCTTC,CASSQIIAGVPYNEQFF
TRBJ2-5,few,TRBV7-2,-,TGTGCCAGCAGCGGGGGATCTGTAGAGACCCAGTACTTC,CASSGGSVETQYF
TRBJ2-1,many,TRBV13,TRBD2,TGTGCCAGCAGCTTAGAGTTCACTAGCGGGAGGATGGTACCCAATGAGCAGTTCTTC,CASSLEFTSGRMVPNEQFF
TRBJ2-1,few,TRBV5-1,-,TGCGCCAGCAGCTTGATTGGGGCCGGCTCGGGTGAGCAGTTCTTC,CASSLIGAGSGEQFF
TRBJ1-2,many,TRBV7-2,-,TGTGCCAGCAGCCCAAGAGTGGACAGCTATGGCTACACCTTC,CASSPRVDSYGYTF
TRBJ1-2,many,TRBV6-4,TRBD1,TGTGCCAGCAGTGTGGGACAGGGGGCGTTGAACTATGGCTACACCTTC,CASSVGQGALNYGYTF
TRBJ2-7,many,TRBV19,TRBD2,TGTGCCAGTAGTATTGGCGGCGGGAGCGCCTACGAGCAGTACTTC,CASSIGGGSAYEQYF
TRBJ1-1,many,TRBV25-1,-,TGTGCCAGCAGCGTTTACAGGGATTTCGGTGAAGCTTTCTTT,CASSVYRDFGEAFF
TRBJ1-1,many,TRBV29-1,-,TGCAGCGTTAGGGAGAGGGGTACTGAAGCTTTCTTT,CSVRERGTEAFF
TRBJ2-1,many,TRBV12-5,-,TGTGCTAGTGGTTTTCGCATCCTTACGGATGAGCAGTTCTTC,CASGFRILTDEQFF
TRBJ1-5,-,TRBV27,-,TGTGCCAGCAGTTTATCCAGATCCAATCAGCCCCAGCATTTT,CASSLSRSNQPQHF
TRBJ2-3,many,TRBV7-2,-,TGTGCCAGCAGCTTAAATCCTAGGGCAGATACGCAGTATTTT,CASSLNPRADTQYF
TRBJ2-2,many,TRBV7-2,TRBD2,TGTGCCAGCAGCTTAGCGAGAAGCGGGGGGGCCAATGCCGGGGAGCTGTTTTTT,CASSLARSGGANAGELFF